This TCR beta chain comes out of a study of T cells after yellow fever vaccination. Study as a whole: SMART-Seq v4 Ultra Low Input prepared libraries from low-cell fractions.

Template switching with 5'RACE generated the TCR cDNA and added a universal primer site and UMIs. TCRdb re-analysed the 5' RACE reads in MiXCR, keeping a single row per CDR3 protein. The table has 150,000 or so distinct CDR3 sequences, approximately 9.9% seen once. General study points: Abundant clonotypes (contaminants from the bulk population) could be present in FACS-sorted repertoires.

This clonotype turned up a few times. Its antigen remains unidentified. Sequenced here: CD8+ T cells sorted from PBMCs, sampled 45 days after the yellow fever booster vaccination. This TCR was recovered from a man aged 18 to 30 who received the YFV17D yellow fever vaccine.

For the CDR3, the DNA is TGTGCCAGCAGCTCTACCCAGGACAGGGGGCTGGGGGAGCTGTTTTTT. Its translation is CASSSTQDRGLGELFF. J is TRBJ2-2 and V is TRBV7-3; TRBD1 aligns across 11 bases. The V gene end was trimmed by 4 bases and the J gene end by 8 bases; junction bases not matched to a gene: 9. Germline V gene sequence: CDR1 SGHTA, CDR2 FQGTGA. The CDR3 has 16 residues.